Reported below is one TCR beta chain. This clone was recorded only once. It lacks a known antigen. No much larger clone is present one base from it, and per-base qualities are unavailable. The sample belongs to a study of blood T cell repertoires in COVID-19 (dated by TCRdb to the early 2020s). About the study as a whole: The collaborator samples originated in the United States, Italy and Spain and spanned the acute and convalescent phases of COVID-19. The dataset comprised deeply sampled blood TCRbeta repertoires from subjects exposed to, actively infected with, or recovered from COVID-19. Where HLA class I and class II types were available, the types were taken from metadata supplied by the sample provider, not from assay-based typing. The prospective study material was composed of cDNA or gDNA derived from T cells, B-cell-depleted T cells, or PBMCs. Samples were obtained from the ongoing ImmuneRACE study (first 160 participants) and from 1,254 subjects provided by 6 global collaborators. The repertoires were released in a freely available public database meant as a resource for research on the immune response to SARS-CoV-2. The sample metadata nearly always contained a de-identified subject ID, COVID-19 status, age in years and sex. The investigation overall reported the following: The amount of clinical and demographic metadata varied by source and participant and was provided uncurated.

TCRbeta CDR3 regions were amplified from genomic DNA using the immunoSEQ Assay, a bias-controlled multiplex PCR. On the authors' methods: Nucleated cell counts per sample were estimated from amplification of reference gene primers within the assay. To quantify the absolute abundance of each unique TCRbeta CDR3 rearrangement, sequence reads were collapsed and filtered. For each sample, productive Simpson clonality was calculated by taking the square root of Simpson's diversity index across productive rearrangements. The table was pulled from immuneACCESS by TCRdb, which kept in-frame rearrangements only. Such tables lose some clones; where checked, under half of the loss comes from unresolved V genes, and the rest has no known cause. D and trimming were read from the DNA, whereas the V and J calls and clone size are those reported in that table. The sample table holds about 130,000 clones, of which about 86% were seen once. Roughly 9.1% of the sample comes from the top ten.

The CDR1 and CDR2 encoded by the germline V gene are SNHLY and FYNNEI. V is pruned by 6 bases and J by 6 bases, leaving 9 bases of the junction without a gene match. From cysteine to phenylalanine, the CDR3 is 15 amino acids long. Only the CDR3 portion is preserved as DNA: 45 bases, with reading frame beginning at the first base. The collaborating institutions used their own protocols to collect whole blood in K2EDTA tubes. For TCRbeta analysis, collaborator samples were shipped as frozen whole blood, as isolated PBMCs, or as DNA extracted from either sample type. The sequence links TRBV2 to TRBJ2-3; TRBD1 agrees with 10 junctional bases. The sequence derives from a woman aged 55-70 years with active or convalescent COVID-19. Sequencing was done on a sample of peripheral blood. The CDR3 sequence is CASSRTGGPTDTQYF. The sequenced DNA is TGTGCCAGCAGCCGGACAGGGGGGCCTACCGATACGCAGTATTTT.